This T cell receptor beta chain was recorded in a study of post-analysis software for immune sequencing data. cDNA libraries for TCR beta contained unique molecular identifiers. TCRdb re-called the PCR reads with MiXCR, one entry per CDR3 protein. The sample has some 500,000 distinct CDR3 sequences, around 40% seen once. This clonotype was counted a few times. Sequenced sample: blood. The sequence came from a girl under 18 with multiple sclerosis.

CDR3 nucleotide sequence: TGTGCCAGCAGGGGACCGACAGGGGCTAACTATGGCTACACCTTC. As protein: CASRGPTGANYGYTF. The chain uses TRBV28 and TRBJ1-2, with 8 bases fitting TRBD1. The CDR3 contains 15 residues. CDR1 is MDHEN, CDR2 SYDVKM, per germline. Trimming at V came to 6 bases and at J to 0 bases, leaving 6 bases not matched to a gene.